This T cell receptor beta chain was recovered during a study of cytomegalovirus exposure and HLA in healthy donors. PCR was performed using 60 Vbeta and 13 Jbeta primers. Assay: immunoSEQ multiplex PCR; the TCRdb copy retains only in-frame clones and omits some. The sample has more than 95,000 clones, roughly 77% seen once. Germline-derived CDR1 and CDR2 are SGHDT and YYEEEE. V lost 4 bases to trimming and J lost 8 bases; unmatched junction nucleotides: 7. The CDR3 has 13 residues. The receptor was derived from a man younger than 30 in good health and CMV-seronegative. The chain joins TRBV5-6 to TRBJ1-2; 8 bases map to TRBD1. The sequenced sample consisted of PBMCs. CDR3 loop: CASSEDRARGYTF. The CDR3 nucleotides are TGTGCCAGCAGCGAGGACAGGGCCAGAGGCTACACCTTC.